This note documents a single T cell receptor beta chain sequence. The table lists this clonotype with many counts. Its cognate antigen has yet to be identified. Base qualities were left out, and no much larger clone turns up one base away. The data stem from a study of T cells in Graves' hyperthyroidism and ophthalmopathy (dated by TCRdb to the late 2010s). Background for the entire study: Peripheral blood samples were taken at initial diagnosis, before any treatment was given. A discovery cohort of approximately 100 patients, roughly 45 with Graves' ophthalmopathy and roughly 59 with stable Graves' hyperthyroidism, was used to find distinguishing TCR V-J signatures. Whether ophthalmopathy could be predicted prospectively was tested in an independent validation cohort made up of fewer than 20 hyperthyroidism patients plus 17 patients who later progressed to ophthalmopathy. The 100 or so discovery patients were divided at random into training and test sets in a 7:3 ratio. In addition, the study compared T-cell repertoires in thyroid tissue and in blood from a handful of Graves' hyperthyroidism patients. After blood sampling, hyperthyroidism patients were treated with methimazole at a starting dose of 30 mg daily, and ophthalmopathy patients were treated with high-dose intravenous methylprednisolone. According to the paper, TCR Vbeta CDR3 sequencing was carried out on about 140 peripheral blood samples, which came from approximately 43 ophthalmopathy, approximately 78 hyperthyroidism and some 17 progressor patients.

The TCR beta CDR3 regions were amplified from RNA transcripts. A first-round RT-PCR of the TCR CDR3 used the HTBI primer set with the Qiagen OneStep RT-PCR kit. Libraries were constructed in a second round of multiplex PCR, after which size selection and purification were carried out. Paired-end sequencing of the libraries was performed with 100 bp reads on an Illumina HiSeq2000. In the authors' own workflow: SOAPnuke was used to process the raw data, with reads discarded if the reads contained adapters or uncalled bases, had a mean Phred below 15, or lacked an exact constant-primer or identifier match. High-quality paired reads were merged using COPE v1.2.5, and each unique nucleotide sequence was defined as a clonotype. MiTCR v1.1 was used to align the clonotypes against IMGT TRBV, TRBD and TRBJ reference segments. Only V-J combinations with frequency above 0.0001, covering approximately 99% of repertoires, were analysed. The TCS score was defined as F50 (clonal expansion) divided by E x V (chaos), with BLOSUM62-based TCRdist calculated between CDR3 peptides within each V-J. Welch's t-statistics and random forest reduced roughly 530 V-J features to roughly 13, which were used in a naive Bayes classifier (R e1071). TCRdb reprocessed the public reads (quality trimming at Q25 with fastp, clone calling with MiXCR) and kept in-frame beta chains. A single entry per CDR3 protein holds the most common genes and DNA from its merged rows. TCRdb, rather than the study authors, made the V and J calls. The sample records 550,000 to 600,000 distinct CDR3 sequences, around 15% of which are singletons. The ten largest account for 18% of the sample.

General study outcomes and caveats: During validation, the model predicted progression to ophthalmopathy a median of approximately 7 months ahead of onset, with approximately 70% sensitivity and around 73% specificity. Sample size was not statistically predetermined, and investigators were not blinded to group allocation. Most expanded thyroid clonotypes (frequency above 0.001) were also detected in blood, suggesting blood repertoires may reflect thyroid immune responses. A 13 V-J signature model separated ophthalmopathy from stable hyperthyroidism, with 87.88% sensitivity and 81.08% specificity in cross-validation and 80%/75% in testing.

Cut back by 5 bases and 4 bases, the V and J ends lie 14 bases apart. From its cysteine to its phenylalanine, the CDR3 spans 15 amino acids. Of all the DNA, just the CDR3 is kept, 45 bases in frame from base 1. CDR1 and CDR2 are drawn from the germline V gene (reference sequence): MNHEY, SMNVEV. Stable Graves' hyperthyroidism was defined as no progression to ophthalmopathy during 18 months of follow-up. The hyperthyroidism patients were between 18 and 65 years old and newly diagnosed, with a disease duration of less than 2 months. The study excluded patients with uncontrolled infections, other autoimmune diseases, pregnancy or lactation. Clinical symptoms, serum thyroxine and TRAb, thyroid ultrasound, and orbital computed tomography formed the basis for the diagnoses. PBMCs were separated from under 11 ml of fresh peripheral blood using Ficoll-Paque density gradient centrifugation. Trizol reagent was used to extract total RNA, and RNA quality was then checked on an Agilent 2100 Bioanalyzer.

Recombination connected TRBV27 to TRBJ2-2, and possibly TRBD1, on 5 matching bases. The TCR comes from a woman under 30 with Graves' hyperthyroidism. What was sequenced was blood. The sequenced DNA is TGTGCCAGCAGTCCCCGAGGCAGGGCCACCGGGGAGCTGTTTTTT. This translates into CASSPRGRATGELFF.